A selection of T cell receptor beta chains follows, all from one sample in a study of blood T cell repertoires in COVID-19. The data were produced by immunoSEQ multiplex PCR, yet TCRdb's version contains in-frame clones alone and is incomplete. The sample includes 150,000 to 200,000 clones, about 90% seen only once; the top ten take approximately 2.2%. Sequenced: PBMCs or T cells enriched from blood (not recorded which). Receptors were obtained from a woman aged 25 to 39 who had recovered from COVID-19. Each CDR3 is given with its conserved first and last residue. A D gene is named only where the DNA matches it firmly. The size of a clone is reported for some rows only, either as once, few or many, or as a class for expanded clones.

J | V | D | size | CDR3 | DNA
TRBJ1-1 | TRBV25-1 | TRBD1 | few | CASSEFRGHGGTEAFF | TGTGCCAGCAGTGAATTTAGGGGGCATGGGGGCACTGAAGCTTTCTTT
TRBJ1-3 | TRBV18 | - | - | CASSQREQGGNTIYF | TGTGCCAGCTCACAACGGGAGCAGGGCGGAAACACCATATATTTT
TRBJ2-5 | TRBV10-3 | - | - | CAISENGKQETQYF | TGTGCCATCAGTGAGAACGGGAAACAAGAGACCCAGTACTTC
TRBJ1-5 | TRBV27 | TRBD1 | few | CASRMTGWGGQPQHF | TGTGCCAGCAGGATGACAGGGTGGGGAGGTCAGCCCCAGCATTTT
TRBJ1-3 | TRBV6-1 | - | - | CASSEIPLNTIYF | TGTGCCAGCAGTGAAATCCCCTTGAACACCATATATTTT
TRBJ2-1 | TRBV30 | - | - | CAWSVGSGNYNEQFF | TGTGCCTGGAGTGTGGGGAGCGGAAACTACAATGAGCAGTTCTTC
TRBJ1-2 | TRBV4-2 | TRBD1 | - | CASSQGQGVNYGYTF | TGTGCCAGCAGCCAAGGACAGGGGGTTAACTATGGCTACACCTTC
TRBJ1-5 | TRBV7-2 | TRBD1 | few | CASSRTGERVQPQHF | TGTGCCAGCAGCCGGACAGGGGAACGGGTTCAGCCCCAGCATTTT
TRBJ2-2 | TRBV27 | TRBD1 | - | CASRDRGTGELFF | TGTGCCAGCAGGGACAGGGGCACCGGGGAGCTGTTTTTT
TRBJ2-2 | TRBV28 | - | - | CASSLAGEGNTGELFF | TGTGCCAGCAGTTTAGCAGGGGAGGGGAACACCGGGGAGCTGTTTTTT
TRBJ1-2 | TRBV4-1 | TRBD1 | - | CASSSSRDRESYGYTF | TGCGCCAGCAGCTCGTCCCGGGACAGGGAGAGCTATGGCTACACCTTC
TRBJ2-7 | TRBV2 | - | - | CATESGLASYEQYF | TGTGCCACCGAGTCGGGACTGGCCTCCTACGAGCAGTACTTC
TRBJ2-1 | TRBV7-9 | TRBD2 | - | CASSYGLAGVNEQFF | TGTGCCAGCAGCTATGGGCTAGCGGGAGTAAATGAGCAGTTCTTC
TRBJ1-2 | TRBV4-1 | - | - | CASSQTDGPYGYTF | TGCGCCAGCAGCCAGACAGACGGACCCTATGGCTACACCTTC
TRBJ2-5 | TRBV30 | - | - | CAWSVKNWTVYQETQYF | TGTGCCTGGAGTGTGAAGAATTGGACAGTTTATCAAGAGACCCAGTACTTC
TRBJ1-1 | TRBV6-5 | - | - | CATGGTDTEAFF | TGTGCCACGGGGGGTACTGACACTGAAGCTTTCTTT
TRBJ1-5 | TRBV19 | - | - | CASSIGDRGYSNQPQHF | TGTGCCAGTAGTATAGGGGATCGGGGGTATAGCAATCAGCCCCAGCATTTT
TRBJ1-3 | TRBV3-1/TRBV3-2 | TRBD1 | - | CASSRDSKGNTIYF | TGTGCCAGCAGTCGGGACAGTAAAGGAAACACCATATATTTT
TRBJ2-1 | TRBV13 | TRBD2 | - | CASSPGLAGGYGQFF | TGTGCCAGCAGCCCGGGACTAGCGGGAGGGTACGGGCAGTTCTTC
TRBJ2-1 | TRBV2 | TRBD2 | - | CASSVRLAPSNEQFF | TGTGCCAGCAGTGTTAGACTAGCTCCCTCGAATGAGCAGTTCTTC
TRBJ2-3 | TRBV2 | - | many | CASTEQGGDTQYF | TGTGCCAGCACCGAACAGGGGGGGGATACGCAGTATTTT
TRBJ2-7 | TRBV7-9 | TRBD2 | - | CASSPSVGGEQYF | TGTGCCAGCAGCCCCTCGGTCGGGGGGGAGCAGTACTTC
TRBJ1-2 | TRBV28 | - | - | CASSFSPGNYGYTF | TGTGCCAGCAGTTTCTCCCCAGGGAACTATGGCTACACCTTC
TRBJ1-5 | TRBV7-8 | - | - | CASSLERSNQPQHF | TGTGCCAGCAGCTTAGAGCGGAGCAATCAGCCCCAGCATTTT
TRBJ2-1 | TRBV18 | TRBD2 | - | CASSRAGGSNEQFF | TGTGCCAGCTCACGTGCGGGGGGATCGAATGAGCAGTTCTTC
TRBJ2-1 | TRBV4-3 | TRBD1 | - | CASSQTTGQGDYNEQFF | TGCGCCAGCAGCCAGACTACGGGACAGGGGGACTACAATGAGCAGTTCTTC
TRBJ1-6 | TRBV23-1 | TRBD1 | - | CASGTGYSPLHF | TGCGCCTCCGGGACAGGGTATTCACCCCTCCACTTT
TRBJ1-5 | TRBV7-9 | - | once | CASSSTGNNQPQHF | TGTGCCAGCAGCTCTACAGGGAACAATCAGCCCCAGCATTTT
TRBJ1-2 | TRBV3-1/TRBV3-2 | - | - | CASSPGVEEASFYGYTF | TGTGCCAGCAGCCCGGGGGTAGAGGAGGCTTCCTTCTATGGCTACACCTTC
TRBJ2-3 | TRBV30 | TRBD2 | few | CAWSRSGRAAGTDTQYF | TGTGCCTGGAGTAGGAGCGGGAGGGCCGCCGGCACAGATACGCAGTATTTT
TRBJ1-4 | TRBV24-1 | - | once | CATSDPIGEKLFF | TGTGCCACCAGTGACCCGATCGGGGAAAAACTGTTTTTT
TRBJ1-1 | TRBV5-1 | - | - | CASSLVGGSTEAFF | TGCGCCAGCAGCTTGGTCGGGGGGAGCACTGAAGCTTTCTTT
TRBJ1-2 | TRBV18 | - | few | CASSPPQGRNYGYTF | TGTGCCAGCTCACCACCTCAGGGGCGGAACTATGGCTACACCTTC